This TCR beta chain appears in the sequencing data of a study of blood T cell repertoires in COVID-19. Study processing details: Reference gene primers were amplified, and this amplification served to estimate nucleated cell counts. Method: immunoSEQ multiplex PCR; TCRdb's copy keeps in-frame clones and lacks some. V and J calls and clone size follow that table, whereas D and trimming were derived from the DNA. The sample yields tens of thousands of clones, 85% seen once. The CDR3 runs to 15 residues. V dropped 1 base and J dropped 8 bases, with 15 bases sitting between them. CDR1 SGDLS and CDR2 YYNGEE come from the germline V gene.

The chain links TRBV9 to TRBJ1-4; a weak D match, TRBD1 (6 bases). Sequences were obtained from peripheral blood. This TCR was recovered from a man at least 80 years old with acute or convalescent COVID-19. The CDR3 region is CASSVQPGDREKLFF. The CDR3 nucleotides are TGTGCCAGCAGCGTACAACCAGGGGATCGGGAAAAACTGTTTTTT.